These 9 T cell receptor beta chains were all obtained from the same sample, sequenced in a study of T cell responses to AZD1222 COVID-19 vaccine. Sequencing used immunoSEQ multiplex PCR; TCRdb keeps in-frame clones, though not all of them. Among around 130,000 clones listed, 88% were seen once. Here the sequenced sample was peripheral blood, taken 28 days after the second AZD1222 dose. Receptors originate from an adult who received the AZD1222 COVID-19 vaccine.

The V and J genes are TRBV14 and TRBJ1-3; no definite D call. V lost 4 bases and J lost 6, with 16 bases in between. Germline CDR1 SGHDN, CDR2 FVKESK. This CDR3 contains 15 residues. CDR3 sequence: CASSPIHGGENTIYF. The CDR3 bases are TGTGCCAGCAGCCCGATTCACGGTGGTGAAAACACCATATATTTT.

This chain joins TRBV18 and TRBJ1-4; D ambiguous. Germline V gene data show CDR1 as KGHSH and CDR2 as LQKENI. V lost 3 bases, J lost 8 bases, and 16 bases lay in between. The CDR3 is made up of 15 amino acids. The CDR3 here is CASSPASGLGEKLFF. Here the CDR3 DNA reads TGTGCCAGCTCACCTGCATCTGGGCTGGGCGAAAAACTGTTTTTT.

This chain uses TRBV19 with TRBJ1-5, with TRBD1 matching 7 bases. Germline CDR1 LNHDA, CDR2 SQIVND (reference sequence). Losses at the gene ends were 7 bases for V and 4 bases for J; bases not matched to a gene: 7. This CDR3 spans 14 amino acids. The CDR3, as DNA: TGTGCCAGTACCCCCCGGGACAGAAATCAGCCCCAGCATTTT. Protein: CASTPRDRNQPQHF.

The rearrangement links TRBV5-1 to TRBJ2-1; no reliable D call. Looked up from germline, CDR1 is SGHRS and CDR2 is YFSETQ. V lost 4 bases and J 3 bases, leaving 14 bases between the germline ends. This CDR3 spans 15 amino acids. The CDR3: CASSPAGRDYNEQFF. The CDR3 bases are TGCGCCAGCAGCCCCGCCGGACGAGACTACAATGAGCAGTTCTTC.

This chain joins TRBV28 and TRBJ1-4, with D uncertain. Germline-derived CDR1 and CDR2 are MDHEN and SYDVKM. Trimming stripped 5 bases from V and 8 bases from J, with 21 bases between. The CDR3 contains 16 residues. CDR3 nucleotides: TGTGCCAGCAGTCGCTCCTTGGGCCGAACCGTCGAAAAACTGTTTTTT. It is translated as CASSRSLGRTVEKLFF.

The V gene is TRBV5-1, the J gene TRBJ2-7; 7 nucleotides align to TRBD1. CDR3 length equals 13 residues. Germline V CDR1 and CDR2: SGHRS, YFSETQ. V trimming: 4 bases; J trimming: 5 bases; junction bases outside the gene matches: 6. CDR3 sequence reads: CASSRQGIDEQYF. The CDR3 DNA follows: TGCGCCAGCAGCCGACAGGGAATCGACGAGCAGTACTTC.

J is TRBJ2-3 and V is TRBV9; either TRBD1 or TRBD2 may supply D (6 bases each). This CDR3 is built from 16 residues. Germline lookup yields CDR1 SGDLS and CDR2 YYNGEE. V lost 0 bases, J lost 2 bases, and 13 bases lay in between. The CDR3 nucleotides are TGTGCCAGCAGCGTAGAGGGGGGTGAGACCACAGATACGCAGTATTTT. Its translation is CASSVEGGETTDTQYF.

This clone was observed many times. The chain combines TRBV29-1 with TRBJ1-2; D remains unclear. Germline CDR1 and CDR2: SQVTM and ANQGSEA. The CDR3 loop spans 13 amino acids. Trimming removed 3 bases from V and 1 base from J, with 9 bases in between. CDR3 amino acids: CSVEPGNNYGYTF. Written as DNA, the CDR3 is TGCAGCGTTGAGCCGGGGAATAACTATGGCTACACCTTC.

The V gene is TRBV7-2, the J gene TRBJ1-1; D call uncertain. This CDR3 has 12 amino acids. V lost 3 bases to trimming and J lost 6 bases, with 8 bases between them. Germline CDR1 is SGHTA and CDR2 is FQGNSA. CDR3 nucleotides: TGTGCCAGCAGCTTTAACGGTGCTGAAGCTTTCTTT. As protein: CASSFNGAEAFF.